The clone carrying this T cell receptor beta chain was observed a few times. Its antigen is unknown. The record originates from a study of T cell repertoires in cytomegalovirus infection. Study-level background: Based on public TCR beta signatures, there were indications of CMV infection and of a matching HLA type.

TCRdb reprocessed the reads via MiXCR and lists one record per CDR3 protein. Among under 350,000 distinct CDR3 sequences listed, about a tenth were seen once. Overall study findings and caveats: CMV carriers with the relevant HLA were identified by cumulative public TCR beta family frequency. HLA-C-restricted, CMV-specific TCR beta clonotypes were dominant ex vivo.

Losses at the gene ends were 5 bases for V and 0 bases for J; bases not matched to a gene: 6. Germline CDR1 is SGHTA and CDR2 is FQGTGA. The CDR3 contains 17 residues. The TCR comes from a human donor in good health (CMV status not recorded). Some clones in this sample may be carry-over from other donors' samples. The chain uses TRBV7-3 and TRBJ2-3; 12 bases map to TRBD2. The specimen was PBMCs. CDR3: CASSRLAGASSTDTQYF. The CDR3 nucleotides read TGTGCCAGCAGCAGACTAGCGGGGGCCTCTAGCACAGATACGCAGTATTTT.